This T cell receptor beta chain originates from a study of breast tumors, draining lymph nodes, adjacent tissues. Findings and limits, study-wide: The data were judged consistent with most tumor T cells coming from lymph node and expanding in tumor. Tumor T cell lymph node origin was a supported hypothesis, not proven.

Breast cancer patients provided tissue from their axillary draining lymph nodes. The CDR3 has 16 residues. From germline, CDR1 is DFQATT and CDR2 SNEGSKA (reference sequence). TCRdb independently ran MiXCR on the multiplex PCR reads; one entry per CDR3 protein. Among 84,000 or so distinct CDR3 sequences listed, over 25% were seen once. This clonotype was detected many times. What it binds is not known. At one end, the junction sequence differs from germline, possibly due to a read error. V and J are TRBV20-1 and TRBJ2-1; 9 nucleotides align to TRBD2. This receptor was identified in a female donor with breast cancer. Some clones in this sample may be carry-over from other donors' samples. Sequencing was carried out using axillary lymph node tissue. CDR3 DNA: TGCAGTGCTACCCAGACTAGCGGACTTTCCTACAGTGAGCAGTTCTTC. This translates into CSATQTSGLSYSEQFF.